Listed here are 9 T cell receptor beta chains from one sample, sequenced in a study of cytomegalovirus exposure and HLA in healthy donors. Use of 60 Vbeta and 13 Jbeta primers characterized the PCR. Some clones are missing from TCRdb's copy, which holds only in-frame ones; the method was immunoSEQ multiplex PCR. The repertoire has 150,000 to 200,000 clones, roughly 80% of them found once; the top ten carry around 4.7%. The sample was PBMCs. These receptors were collected from a young woman in good health and CMV-seropositive.

On this clone itself: Additional DNA sequences in this sample encode the identical CDR3. V gene TRBV27 combines with J gene TRBJ1-2; possible D gene TRBD1, 6 bases. Germline loops: CDR1 MNHEY, CDR2 SMNVEV (reference sequence). Trimming removed 5 bases at V and 6 bases at J, with 16 bases between. The CDR3 loop spans 14 amino acids. CDR3 region: CASSPSTGSNGYTF. In DNA form, the CDR3 reads TGTGCCAGCAGTCCCTCTACAGGGAGTAATGGCTACACCTTC.

This chain joins TRBV27 and TRBJ1-2, with D possibly TRBD1 on 5 matching bases. Trimming shortened V by 7 bases and J by 7 bases, and 19 bases separated the two germline ends. This CDR3 is 14 amino acids long. CDR1 MNHEY and CDR2 SMNVEV come from the germline V gene (reference sequence). CDR3 DNA: TGTGCCAGCATGCAAGCTGACAGTTCGGTTGGCTACACCTTC. It is translated as CASMQADSSVGYTF.

The chain employs TRBV14 and TRBJ2-3, with 8 bases lining up with TRBD2. This CDR3 has 15 amino acids. After removal of 4 bases from V and 1 base from J, the junction contained 4 bases not matched to a gene. The germline V gene encodes CDR1 SGHDN and CDR2 FVKESK. CDR3 in amino acids: CASSPTGGGTDTQYF. In DNA form, the CDR3 reads TGTGCCAGCAGCCCCACGGGGGGGGGCACAGATACGCAGTATTTT.

J is TRBJ1-1 and V is TRBV5-1; 7 bases agree with TRBD1. This CDR3 comprises 15 residues. Germline V lookup: CDR1 SGHRS, CDR2 YFSETQ. With 0 bases clipped from V and 3 bases from J, the junction kept 5 bases outside the gene matches. CDR3 nucleotides: TGCGCCAGCAGCTTGGGACAGGGTGCGGACACTGAAGCTTTCTTT. This gives the protein CASSLGQGADTEAFF.

This clone was recorded only once. This chain links TRBV5-1 with TRBJ1-1; D possibly corresponds to TRBD1 (6 bases). CDR1 is SGHRS, CDR2 YFSETQ, per germline. V was pared by 4 bases and J by 3 bases, with 19 bases between. The CDR3 length is 16 residues. CDR3 nucleotides: TGCGCCAGCAGCAGGGGGAACGGGAGGGGGGACACTGAAGCTTTCTTT. Protein sequence: CASSRGNGRGDTEAFF.

The chain is built from TRBV29-1 and TRBJ2-3; 11 bases fit TRBD2. The V segment lost 2 bases and the J segment 6 bases; nucleotides outside the gene matches: 1. Germline V CDR1 and CDR2: SQVTM, ANQGSEA. CDR3 length: 13 amino acids. The CDR3 protein is CSVETSGGDTQYF. The CDR3 DNA sequence: TGCAGCGTTGAAACTAGCGGGGGCGATACGCAGTATTTT.

The genes are TRBV9 and TRBJ2-6; 10 bases map to TRBD1. Germline V CDR1 and CDR2: SGDLS, YYNGEE. The ends lost 2 bases at V and 2 bases at J; junction bases unmatched: 4. CDR3 length: 17 amino acids. The CDR3 sequence: CASSVDRGWTGANVLTF. The CDR3 DNA sequence: TGTGCCAGCAGCGTGGACAGGGGGTGGACTGGGGCCAACGTCCTGACTTTC. The entire variable domain, with the rest obtained from reference TRBV9 and TRBJ2-6, is as follows: DSGVTQTPKHLITATGQRVTLRCSPRSGDLSVYWYQQSLDQGLQFLIQYYNGEERAKGNILERFSAQQFPDLHSELNLSSLELGDSALYFCASSVDRGWTGANVLTFGAGSRLTVL.

The chain joins TRBV7-9 to TRBJ2-3; tentative D call: TRBD2 (5 bases). The CDR3 extends over 15 amino acids. The V and J ends lost 5 bases and 0 bases respectively, with 12 bases between them. Per germline, CDR1 SEHNR and CDR2 FQNEAQ (reference sequence). DNA of the CDR3: TGTGCCAGCAGCCGGCCGGGAATAAGCACAGATACGCAGTATTTT. Translated, it gives CASSRPGISTDTQYF.

The chain couples TRBV11-2 to TRBJ2-3, with 12 bases matching TRBD2. J lost 2 bases, V lost 6 bases, and 6 bases had no gene match. CDR1 SGHAT and CDR2 FQNNGV come from the germline V gene. This CDR3 contains 16 residues. CDR3 coding DNA: TGTGCCAGCAGTACCCTAGCGGGGGGGCCCACAGATACGCAGTATTTT. Translation gives CASSTLAGGPTDTQYF. The whole variable domain, remainder taken from reference TRBV11-2 and TRBJ2-3, is EAGVAQSPRYKIIEKRQSVAFWCNPISGHATLYWYQQILGQGPKLLIQFQNNGVVDDSQLPKDRFSAERLKGVDSTLKIQPAKLEDSAVYLCASSTLAGGPTDTQYFGPGTRLTVL.